This is a list of T cell receptor beta chains from one sample in a study of shared clonotypes between healthy human individuals. Sequencing was performed with immunoSEQ multiplex PCR; in TCRdb, only in-frame clones are kept and a portion is missing. The data contain about 980,000 clones, approximately 76% of them singletons. Sequencing was carried out using memory CD4+ T cells sorted from blood. The receptors come from a man younger than 35 in good health. The CDR3 runs from the conserved cysteine through the conserved F or W. Each record gives: J gene, D gene, clone size, V gene, CDR3 DNA, CDR3 protein. The D gene is left open where the match is weak. Some rows mark clone size as missing; the rest say once, few, many or name a class of expanded clone.

J gene: TRBJ1-4; D gene: NA; clone size: NA; V gene: TRBV27; CDR3 DNA: TGTGCCAGCAGTCCCGGTTCCGCGGGGAGAGAACTGTTTTTT; CDR3 protein: CASSPGSAGRELFF
J gene: TRBJ2-7; D gene: TRBD1; clone size: NA; V gene: TRBV9; CDR3 DNA: TGTGCCAGCAGCGTGGGACAGGGTCCCTCTTATGGCCTTCTTTTC; CDR3 protein: CASSVGQGPSYGLLF
J gene: TRBJ2-7; D gene: TRBD1; clone size: NA; V gene: TRBV28; CDR3 DNA: TGTGCCAGCAGTTCTCAGGGGACAGGGGTCGACGAGCAGTACTTC; CDR3 protein: CASSSQGTGVDEQYF
J gene: TRBJ1-6; D gene: NA; clone size: NA; V gene: TRBV5-1; CDR3 DNA: TGCGCCAGCAGCCTGACAATATCGGGGGACTTTAGATATTCACCCCTCCACTTT; CDR3 protein: CASSLTISGDFRYSPLHF
J gene: TRBJ1-5; D gene: NA; clone size: NA; V gene: TRBV6-1; CDR3 DNA: TGTGCCAGCAGTGACATTACAGGGTTCAATCAGCCCCAGCATTTT; CDR3 protein: CASSDITGFNQPQHF
J gene: TRBJ2-1; D gene: NA; clone size: NA; V gene: TRBV10-1; CDR3 DNA: TGCGCCAGCAGCCGGGACCGGGGGAATGAGCAGTTCTTC; CDR3 protein: CASSRDRGNEQFF
J gene: TRBJ2-5; D gene: NA; clone size: NA; V gene: TRBV5-6; CDR3 DNA: TGTGCCAGCAGTACAGTACAAGAGACCCAGTACTTC; CDR3 protein: CASSTVQETQYF
J gene: TRBJ1-1; D gene: TRBD1; clone size: NA; V gene: TRBV2; CDR3 DNA: TGTGCCAGCAGTACAGGGGGCGGGTTTGAAGCTTTCTTT; CDR3 protein: CASSTGGGFEAFF
J gene: TRBJ1-2; D gene: TRBD1; clone size: few; V gene: TRBV2; CDR3 DNA: TGTGCCAGCAGTCCAGGGGGCGCAGGCAACTATGGCTACACCTTC; CDR3 protein: CASSPGGAGNYGYTF
J gene: TRBJ2-7; D gene: TRBD1; clone size: NA; V gene: TRBV19; CDR3 DNA: TGTGCCAGTACGGGGACAGGTCGAGCGCGAGGGACCCTCTACGAGCAGTACTTC; CDR3 protein: CASTGTGRARGTLYEQYF
J gene: TRBJ1-2; D gene: NA; clone size: few; V gene: TRBV6-1; CDR3 DNA: TGTGCCAGCAGTGAAGTCCTCCAGGCGAAAAGGGATGGCTACACCTTC; CDR3 protein: CASSEVLQAKRDGYTF
J gene: TRBJ2-3; D gene: TRBD1; clone size: NA; V gene: TRBV5-4; CDR3 DNA: TGTGCCAGCAGGGTACAGGGGAACACAGATACGCAGTATTTT; CDR3 protein: CASRVQGNTDTQYF
J gene: TRBJ2-7; D gene: NA; clone size: NA; V gene: TRBV27; CDR3 DNA: TGTGCCAGCAGCCCCACAGGGTCCTACGAGCAGTACTTC; CDR3 protein: CASSPTGSYEQYF
J gene: TRBJ1-2; D gene: TRBD1; clone size: NA; V gene: TRBV19; CDR3 DNA: TGTGCCAGTAGTACGACAGGGCATGGCTACACCTTC; CDR3 protein: CASSTTGHGYTF
J gene: TRBJ1-6; D gene: TRBD1; clone size: NA; V gene: TRBV19; CDR3 DNA: TGTGCCAGTAGTATAGGGACAGGGGGTGGAAATTCACCCCTCCACTTT; CDR3 protein: CASSIGTGGGNSPLHF
J gene: TRBJ1-3; D gene: TRBD1; clone size: once; V gene: TRBV18; CDR3 DNA: TGTGCCAGCTCACGGGACAGGCCGAGCTCTGGAAACACCATATATTTT; CDR3 protein: CASSRDRPSSGNTIYF
J gene: TRBJ2-2; D gene: NA; clone size: NA; V gene: TRBV23-1; CDR3 DNA: TGCGCCAGCAGTCATTTTGGGAAGGTCTTGCCCCGACCGAACACCGGGGAGCTGTTTTTT; CDR3 protein: CASSHFGKVLPRPNTGELFF
J gene: TRBJ2-5; D gene: NA; clone size: NA; V gene: TRBV7-6; CDR3 DNA: TGTGCCAGCAGCGGGCTACAAGAGACCCAGTACTTC; CDR3 protein: CASSGLQETQYF
J gene: TRBJ2-2; D gene: NA; clone size: NA; V gene: TRBV18; CDR3 DNA: TGTGCCAGCTCACCACCGGAGGCGGCAGGGTTCACCGGGGAGCTGTTTTTT; CDR3 protein: CASSPPEAAGFTGELFF
J gene: TRBJ2-1; D gene: TRBD2; clone size: NA; V gene: TRBV2; CDR3 DNA: TGTGCCAGCAGTCAAGAGCGGGGGGGATACAATGAGCAGTTCTTC; CDR3 protein: CASSQERGGYNEQFF
J gene: TRBJ2-3; D gene: TRBD2; clone size: NA; V gene: TRBV2; CDR3 DNA: TGTGCCAGCAGGCTAGCGGGGGGGCCTCAGTATTTT; CDR3 protein: CASRLAGGPQYF
J gene: TRBJ1-1; D gene: NA; clone size: NA; V gene: TRBV30; CDR3 DNA: TGTGCCTGGAGAAGACGGGCGAACACTGAAGCTTTCTTT; CDR3 protein: CAWRRRANTEAFF
J gene: TRBJ2-4; D gene: NA; clone size: NA; V gene: TRBV29-1; CDR3 DNA: TGCAGCGTTGAGGTTGGGGGACCACGATCAAACATTCAGTACTTC; CDR3 protein: CSVEVGGPRSNIQYF
J gene: TRBJ2-1; D gene: NA; clone size: NA; V gene: TRBV10-3; CDR3 DNA: TGTGCCATCAGTGATCACGGGGACAATGAGCAGTTCTTC; CDR3 protein: CAISDHGDNEQFF
J gene: TRBJ1-2; D gene: NA; clone size: NA; V gene: TRBV2; CDR3 DNA: TGTGCCAGCAGTACGGGGGAGGTATGGGGCTACACCTTC; CDR3 protein: CASSTGEVWGYTF
J gene: TRBJ2-6; D gene: NA; clone size: NA; V gene: TRBV10-3; CDR3 DNA: TGTGCCATCAGTGACAGGGGAAGGGGTCCTGGGGCCAACGTCCTGACTTTC; CDR3 protein: CAISDRGRGPGANVLTF
J gene: TRBJ1-1; D gene: NA; clone size: NA; V gene: TRBV6-6; CDR3 DNA: TGTGCCAGCTTGGAGACTGAAGCTTTCTTT; CDR3 protein: CASLETEAFF
J gene: TRBJ2-3; D gene: NA; clone size: NA; V gene: TRBV6-1; CDR3 DNA: TGTGCCAGCAGTGATCAAACAGGTTCGTCGCAGTATTTT; CDR3 protein: CASSDQTGSSQYF
J gene: TRBJ1-6; D gene: NA; clone size: NA; V gene: TRBV21-1; CDR3 DNA: TGTGCCAGCAGCCCTCGACAGGGATCCTATAATTCACCCCTCCACTTT; CDR3 protein: CASSPRQGSYNSPLHF
J gene: TRBJ1-3; D gene: NA; clone size: NA; V gene: TRBV6-1; CDR3 DNA: TGTGCCAGCAGTGAAGCAGTAAGCTCTGGAAACACCATATATTTT; CDR3 protein: CASSEAVSSGNTIYF
J gene: TRBJ2-7; D gene: NA; clone size: NA; V gene: TRBV18; CDR3 DNA: TGTGCCAGCTCACCACCGGCGGCCTACGAGCAGTACTTC; CDR3 protein: CASSPPAAYEQYF
J gene: TRBJ1-4; D gene: TRBD1; clone size: NA; V gene: TRBV6-1; CDR3 DNA: TGTGCCAGCAGTGAAGGGACAGGAGGCGAAAAACTGTTTTTT; CDR3 protein: CASSEGTGGEKLFF
J gene: TRBJ2-1; D gene: TRBD1; clone size: NA; V gene: TRBV6-5; CDR3 DNA: TGTGCCAGCAGTTTCGGACAGGGCACCTACAATGAGCAGTTCTTC; CDR3 protein: CASSFGQGTYNEQFF
J gene: TRBJ1-6; D gene: TRBD1; clone size: NA; V gene: TRBV28; CDR3 DNA: TGTGCCAGCAGTTTATGGGGACAGGGTCCTTCACCCCTCCACTTT; CDR3 protein: CASSLWGQGPSPLHF
J gene: TRBJ2-3; D gene: NA; clone size: NA; V gene: TRBV5-1; CDR3 DNA: TGCGCCAGCAATGGGGTGAGCACAGATACGCAGTATTTT; CDR3 protein: CASNGVSTDTQYF
J gene: TRBJ2-7; D gene: NA; clone size: NA; V gene: TRBV18; CDR3 DNA: TGTGCCAGCTCCTACGACCGGGTCGAGCAGTACTTC; CDR3 protein: CASSYDRVEQYF
J gene: TRBJ1-5; D gene: NA; clone size: NA; V gene: TRBV7-8; CDR3 DNA: TGTGCCAGCAGCGCCCTCGGTAGTCAGCCCCAGCATTTT; CDR3 protein: CASSALGSQPQHF
J gene: TRBJ2-5; D gene: NA; clone size: NA; V gene: TRBV20-1; CDR3 DNA: TGCAGTGCCTCATGGGAGACCCAGTACTTC; CDR3 protein: CSASWETQYF
J gene: TRBJ2-6; D gene: NA; clone size: NA; V gene: TRBV19; CDR3 DNA: TGTGCCAGTAGTATACAGGGGGGATACTCTGGGGCCAACGTCCTGACTTTC; CDR3 protein: CASSIQGGYSGANVLTF
J gene: TRBJ1-2; D gene: NA; clone size: NA; V gene: TRBV28; CDR3 DNA: TGTGCCAGCAGTTTGACGAAAAATAGGGGCTACACCTTC; CDR3 protein: CASSLTKNRGYTF
J gene: TRBJ1-1; D gene: NA; clone size: NA; V gene: TRBV19; CDR3 DNA: TGTGCCAGTAGCCCCGAAAGCCGAGGGAGGGAAGCTTTCTTT; CDR3 protein: CASSPESRGREAFF
J gene: TRBJ1-5; D gene: NA; clone size: NA; V gene: TRBV7-2; CDR3 DNA: TGTGCCAGATGGGACAAACATCAGCCCCAGCATTTT; CDR3 protein: CARWDKHQPQHF
J gene: TRBJ2-2; D gene: TRBD2; clone size: NA; V gene: TRBV28; CDR3 DNA: TGTGCCAGCAGTCCCGGATTGGCTAGCGGGGGGTTACTGAACACCGGGGAGCTGTTTTTT; CDR3 protein: CASSPGLASGGLLNTGELFF
J gene: TRBJ1-5; D gene: NA; clone size: NA; V gene: TRBV6-9; CDR3 DNA: TGTGCCGCTACCCTGGCAGGGAATAGCAATCAGCCCCAGCATTTT; CDR3 protein: CAATLAGNSNQPQHF
J gene: TRBJ2-3; D gene: NA; clone size: NA; V gene: TRBV2; CDR3 DNA: TGTGCCAGCAGTCGCAGCGGGTCTAGCACAGATACGCAGTATTTT; CDR3 protein: CASSRSGSSTDTQYF
J gene: TRBJ1-3; D gene: NA; clone size: NA; V gene: TRBV4-1; CDR3 DNA: TGCGCCAGCAGCCAAGATCGGGGCGGTCGCTCTGGAAACACCATATATTTT; CDR3 protein: CASSQDRGGRSGNTIYF
J gene: TRBJ2-3; D gene: TRBD2; clone size: many; V gene: TRBV4-3; CDR3 DNA: TGCGCCAGCAGCGTCCGGGAGGCAGATACGCAGTATTTT; CDR3 protein: CASSVREADTQYF
J gene: TRBJ2-3; D gene: NA; clone size: NA; V gene: TRBV7-8; CDR3 DNA: TGTGCCAGCAGTTTTGATAGCACAGATACGCAGTATTTT; CDR3 protein: CASSFDSTDTQYF
J gene: TRBJ2-1; D gene: TRBD2; clone size: NA; V gene: TRBV9; CDR3 DNA: TGTGCCAGCAGCGTAGCTACTAGCGGGGGGGAGCAGTTCTTC; CDR3 protein: CASSVATSGGEQFF